These 31 T cell receptor beta chains originate from one sample sequenced in a study of blood T cell repertoires in COVID-19. The repertoire was sequenced with immunoSEQ multiplex PCR; TCRdb's copy has only in-frame clones and lacks some. Of about 140,000 clones in the sample, more than 75% were seen once. The sample taken for sequencing was PBMCs or T cells enriched from blood (not recorded which). The receptors stem from a man aged 55-75 years who had recovered from COVID-19.

This sequence joins TRBV5-1 and TRBJ1-4; D not resolved. This CDR3 is 13 amino acids long. CDR1 is SGHRS, CDR2 YFSETQ, per germline. Trimming stripped 1 base from V and 8 bases from J, with 9 bases between. The CDR3 DNA is TGCGCCAGCAGCTTGTCCGGGGTCGAAAAACTGTTTTTT. This sequence encodes CASSLSGVEKLFF.

The chain is built from TRBV15 and TRBJ2-5, with D uncertain. Per germline, CDR1 LNHNV and CDR2 YYDKDF (reference sequence). The CDR3 is 15 residues long. V lost 0 bases and J 5 bases, leaving 13 bases between the germline ends. The CDR3 DNA reads as TGTGCCACCAGCAGAGATAGGAGCGCCGCGGAGACCCAGTACTTC. Its protein is CATSRDRSAAETQYF.

This clone was seen only once. The chain joins TRBV28 to TRBJ2-5; 14 bases align to TRBD2. V lost 6 bases and J lost 5; bases outside the gene matches: 11. Germline CDR1 is MDHEN and CDR2 is SYDVKM. The CDR3 runs 17 residues. CDR3 in amino acids: CASRAAQRLAGGETQYF. CDR3 in DNA: TGTGCCAGCAGGGCCGCCCAGAGACTAGCGGGAGGGGAGACCCAGTACTTC.

The CDR3 sequence: CASSRTGTIVNTQYF. As DNA, the CDR3 is TGTGCCAGCAGTCGAACCGGGACTATTGTGAATACGCAGTATTTT. The chain joins TRBV5-4 to TRBJ2-3; TRBD2 matches at 7 bases. V trimming: 5 bases; J trimming: 7 bases; junction bases outside the gene matches: 13. CDR1 and CDR2 (germline): SGHNT, YYREEE (reference sequence). This CDR3 has 15 residues.

J is TRBJ2-1 and V is TRBV24-1, with TRBD2 identical over 11 bases. The CDR3 length is 16 residues. Germline V gene lookup returns CDR1 KGHDR and CDR2 SFDVKD. The ends lost 4 bases at V and 5 bases at J; junction bases unmatched: 6. The DNA of the CDR3 is TGTGCCACCAGTGACCCGACTAGCGGGATCAACAATGAGCAGTTCTTC. Amino acid sequence: CATSDPTSGINNEQFF.

The chain joins TRBV21-1 to TRBJ2-3; TRBD2, the D gene given by the table, was not confirmed from the DNA. TRBV21-1 is assigned pseudogene status. CDR3 size: 16 residues. The CDR3 reads CASSKARGRLGDTQYF. The CDR3 bases are TGTGCCAGCAGCAAAGCCCGCGGGAGGTTAGGAGATACGCAGTATTTT.

Regarding this clone: Compared with germline, one end of the junction differs, possibly owing to a read error. This CDR3 is CAWESVGGNAEAFF. In DNA form, the CDR3 reads TGTGCCTGGGAGTCCGTGGGGGGGAACGCTGAAGCTTTCTTT. The V call is TRBV30, the J call TRBJ1-1; the D gene is possibly TRBD1 (5 bases). Per the germline V gene, CDR1 is GTSNPN and CDR2 is SVGIG (reference sequence). This CDR3 has 14 residues.

The genes are TRBV18 and TRBJ2-7; D gene uncertain. This CDR3 has 14 amino acids. CDR1 is KGHSH, CDR2 LQKENI, per germline. Trimming took 0 bases from V and 5 from J, leaving 11 bases between them. The CDR3 coding sequence is TGTGCCAGCTCACCACCGGCGGCCCCTGACGAGCAGTACTTC. This translates into CASSPPAAPDEQYF. Complete variable domain (other parts from reference TRBV18 and TRBJ2-7): NAGVMQNPRHLVRRRGQEARLRCSPMKGHSHVYWYRQLPEEGLKFMVYLQKENIIDESGMPKERFSAEFPKEGPSILRIQQVVRGDSAAYFCASSPPAAPDEQYFGPGTRLTVT.

V usage is TRBV29-1 and J usage is TRBJ1-2; 9 nucleotides agree with TRBD1. J gave up 8 bases and V 4 bases, and 8 bases lay outside the gene matches. Germline V lookup: CDR1 SQVTM, CDR2 ANQGSEA. This CDR3 is built from 13 residues. The CDR3 DNA is TGCAGCGTTGGAGGGACAGGGCTCGACGGCTACACCTTC. Amino acid sequence: CSVGGTGLDGYTF.

The V call is TRBV27, the J call TRBJ2-7; 11 bases fit TRBD2. Per germline, CDR1 MNHEY and CDR2 SMNVEV (reference sequence). Trimming removed 3 bases from V and 2 bases from J; junction bases left unmatched: 3. This CDR3 region has 15 residues. CDR3 in DNA: TGTGCCAGCAGTTTCCTAGCGGGAGGACCCTACGAGCAGTACTTC. Translation gives CASSFLAGGPYEQYF.

The J gene is TRBJ2-3, the V gene TRBV7-2; 9 nucleotides line up with TRBD2. Germline trimming cut 2 bases from V and 3 bases from J; bases unmatched to any gene: 6. The germline gives CDR1 SGHTA, CDR2 FQGNSA. This CDR3 is built from 16 residues. The CDR3 reads CASSLSLLAGTDTQYF. CDR3 bases: TGTGCCAGCAGCTTATCTCTCCTAGCGGGGACAGATACGCAGTATTTT.

The CDR3 loop is CAISEYSGAEAFF. The DNA of the CDR3 is TGTGCCATCAGTGAGTATTCGGGGGCTGAAGCTTTCTTT. The chain has TRBV10-3 and TRBJ1-1, with D possibly being TRBD1 (5 bases). Trimming left V 1 base short and J 6 bases short, with 9 bases between. Looked up from germline, CDR1 is ENHRY and CDR2 is SYGVKD. The CDR3 contains 13 residues.

Only one count was recorded for this clone. The rearrangement joins TRBV28 to TRBJ1-1, with a weak D call TRBD1 (5 bases). Between the trimmed V and J ends, which lost 4 bases and 4 bases, there was a span of 13 bases. Germline V CDR1 and CDR2: MDHEN, SYDVKM. The CDR3 has 14 residues. As DNA, the CDR3 is TGTGCCAGCAGTTCACAAAAGCAGGGCACTGAAGCTTTCTTT. Its translation is CASSSQKQGTEAFF.

This rearrangement joins TRBV5-1 to TRBJ2-4, with D possibly matching TRBD2 (6 bases). CDR1 and CDR2 from the germline V gene are SGHRS and YFSETQ. V was shortened by 0 bases and J by 5 bases, with 12 bases between the two germline ends. This CDR3 is 15 amino acids long. The CDR3 here is CASSLGGGMENIQYF. The CDR3 nucleotides are TGCGCCAGCAGCTTGGGAGGAGGGATGGAAAACATTCAGTACTTC.

This sequence joins TRBV20-1 and TRBJ2-7; D uncertain. The length of the CDR3 is 16 residues. Trimming removed 3 bases from V and 5 bases from J, with 23 bases in between. Germline V lookup: CDR1 DFQATT, CDR2 SNEGSKA (reference sequence). The DNA of the CDR3 is TGCAGTGCTAGTCTCTCGAGAGCAAGTGAGGCCGACGAGCAGTACTTC. Its translation: CSASLSRASEADEQYF.

The V and J genes are TRBV24-1 and TRBJ2-1, with 8 bases lining up with TRBD2. The CDR3 is made up of 17 amino acids. The trim removed 3 bases at V and 1 base at J, leaving 7 bases unmatched. CDR1 and CDR2 (germline): KGHDR, SFDVKD. CDR3 protein: CATSDPRTSLSYNEQFF. As DNA, the CDR3 is TGTGCCACCAGTGATCCCCGGACTAGCCTTTCCTACAATGAGCAGTTCTTC.

Notes on this clone: The same CDR3 is also encoded by other DNA sequences in this sample. V gene TRBV15 combines with J gene TRBJ2-7, with 8 bases identical to TRBD2. V was pared by 1 base and J by 5 bases, with 7 bases of the junction left unmatched. CDR1 and CDR2 from the germline V gene are LNHNV and YYDKDF (reference sequence). CDR3 length: 15 residues. CDR3 protein: CATSRARGASDEQYF. CDR3 nucleotide sequence: TGTGCCACCAGCAGAGCGCGGGGGGCATCCGACGAGCAGTACTTC.

Only one count was recorded for this clone. The genes are TRBV20-1 and TRBJ1-1; the D gene is possibly TRBD1 (5 bases). V was clipped by 3 bases and J by 1 base, with 12 bases between them. Germline V gene data show CDR1 as DFQATT and CDR2 as SNEGSKA (reference sequence). This CDR3 spans 14 amino acids. The CDR3 protein is CSASGTGGNTEAFF. CDR3 nucleotide sequence: TGCAGTGCTAGTGGTACGGGGGGGAACACTGAAGCTTTCTTT.

The chain uses TRBV6-5 and TRBJ2-3; D perhaps matches TRBD2 (7 bases). V lost 5 bases and J 8 bases, leaving 17 bases between the germline ends. Germline-derived CDR1 and CDR2 are MNHEY and SVGAGI. The CDR3 is 14 amino acids. The CDR3 bases are TGTGCCAGCAGTACAACAGGGAGGGGCCCTACGCAGTATTTT. It yields the protein CASSTTGRGPTQYF.

V is TRBV5-4 and J is TRBJ2-1, with unresolved D. Germline CDR1 is SGHNT and CDR2 is YYREEE (reference sequence). V lost 0 bases and J 7 bases, leaving 11 bases between the germline ends. CDR3 size: 14 residues. The CDR3 loop is CASSLGGTGNEQFF. CDR3 DNA sequence: TGTGCCAGCAGCTTGGGTGGAACCGGGAATGAGCAGTTCTTC.

This chain joins TRBV30 and TRBJ1-2; D call uncertain. CDR1 GTSNPN and CDR2 SVGIG come from the germline V gene (reference sequence). The V end lost 4 bases, the J end lost 2 bases, and 14 bases lay between the germline ends. The CDR3 has 14 residues. The CDR3 nucleotides read TGTGCCTGGACCCCGCCGTGGCCCAACTATGGCTACACCTTC. The encoded protein is CAWTPPWPNYGYTF.

The chain links TRBV4-2 to TRBJ1-2; no definite D call. V gave up 3 bases and J gave up 5 bases, with 13 bases separating them. Per germline, CDR1 LGHNA and CDR2 YNFKEQ. The CDR3 has 14 amino acids. CDR3 sequence reads: CASSQSDTTYGYTF. The CDR3 DNA sequence: TGTGCCAGCAGCCAGTCCGACACCACTTATGGCTACACCTTC.

The chain uses TRBV2 and TRBJ1-2; D gene unclear. From germline, CDR1 is SNHLY and CDR2 FYNNEI. The CDR3 is 14 amino acids. V shed 5 bases and J shed 0 bases, with 10 bases lying between them. The chain's CDR3 is CASSKRKANYGYTF. The CDR3 DNA sequence: TGTGCCAGCAGTAAGAGGAAAGCTAACTATGGCTACACCTTC.

The V call is TRBV2, the J call TRBJ2-7; 7 nucleotides agree with TRBD1. CDR3 size: 12 residues. J lost 3 bases, V lost 5 bases, and 1 base had no gene match. In germline, CDR1 is SNHLY, CDR2 FYNNEI. The DNA for the CDR3 is TGTGCCAGCAGTAGACAGGGCTACGAGCAGTACTTC. It is translated as CASSRQGYEQYF. Full variable domain (remainder filled in from reference TRBV2 and TRBJ2-7): EPEVTQTPSHQVTQMGQEVILRCVPISNHLYFYWYRQILGQKVEFLVSFYNNEISEKSEIFDDQFSVERPDGSNFTLKIRSTKLEDSAMYFCASSRQGYEQYFGPGTRLTVT.

This chain links TRBV19 with TRBJ1-1, with a possible D match to TRBD1 (6 bases). The germline CDR1 and CDR2 sequences are LNHDA and SQIVND (reference sequence). The CDR3 extends over 14 amino acids. The V and J ends lost 6 bases and 2 bases respectively, with 13 bases between them. In nucleotides, the CDR3 is TGTGCCAGTAGGACCGGGGGGGCTAACACTGAAGCTTTCTTT. Amino acids: CASRTGGANTEAFF.

CDR3 in DNA: TGTGCCAGTAGTATGAGGTGGGGGGGCCACAATGAGCAGTTCTTC. This translates into CASSMRWGGHNEQFF. The chain carries TRBV19 and TRBJ2-1; D is possibly TRBD2 (7 bases). This CDR3 contains 15 residues. Deletions cut 3 bases from V and 5 bases from J, with 14 bases between. CDR1 and CDR2 (germline): LNHDA, SQIVND (reference sequence).

The rearrangement uses TRBV5-4 and TRBJ2-1, with 12 bases fitting TRBD2. The V gene's germline CDR1 is SGHNT and CDR2 YYREEE (reference sequence). Trimming at V came to 3 bases and at J to 4 bases, leaving 8 bases not matched to a gene. The CDR3 runs 17 residues. The CDR3 region has the DNA TGTGCCAGCAGCTCGAAGACTAGCGGGGGATCATACAATGAGCAGTTCTTC. It encodes CASSSKTSGGSYNEQFF.

The rearrangement links TRBV29-1 to TRBJ2-2, with TRBD2 matching over 14 bases. Germline CDR1 is SQVTM and CDR2 is ANQGSEA. Trimming removed 6 bases from V and 4 bases from J; junction bases left unmatched: 10. CDR3 length equals 17 residues. The CDR3 DNA is TGCAGCGTCCCGACTAGCGGGAGGGCCGGAATCACCGGGGAGCTGTTTTTT. Amino acid sequence: CSVPTSGRAGITGELFF.

V and J are TRBV7-9 and TRBJ2-5; a possible D gene is TRBD2 (5 bases). Per the germline V gene, CDR1 is SEHNR and CDR2 is FQNEAQ (reference sequence). V lost 7 bases and J 4 bases, leaving 16 bases between the germline ends. The CDR3 has 14 amino acids. CDR3 nucleotide sequence: TGTGCCAGCACCGACTCGGGCAGCGGAGAGACCCAGTACTTC. It yields the protein CASTDSGSGETQYF.

The J gene is TRBJ2-7, the V gene TRBV7-2; 8 bases fit TRBD2. Germline loops: CDR1 SGHTA, CDR2 FQGNSA. The CDR3 totals 14 residues. The trim removed 8 bases at V and 1 base at J, leaving 7 bases unmatched. CDR3 sequence: CASAEASGSYEQYF. DNA for the CDR3: TGTGCCAGCGCCGAGGCTAGCGGGTCCTACGAGCAGTACTTC.

The rearrangement joins TRBV6-5 to TRBJ2-5, with 8 nucleotides matching TRBD2. CDR3 length equals 12 residues. CDR1 is MNHEY and CDR2 is SVGAGI in the germline V gene. With 8 bases clipped from V and 4 bases from J, the junction kept 3 bases outside the gene matches. This chain's CDR3 is CASSGGGETQYF. CDR3 nucleotide sequence: TGTGCCAGCTCGGGAGGGGGAGAGACCCAGTACTTC.